Listed below are T cell receptor beta chains from one sample, sequenced in a study of CD8 T cells in ankylosing spondylitis. TCRdb re-derived calls from the 5' RACE reads in MiXCR, one entry per CDR3 protein. Found here are about 450,000 distinct CDR3 sequences, more than 25% of them singletons; the top ten hold 0.75% to 0.9%. The sample comprised blood, either unsorted or a sorted T cell fraction (not recorded which). The receptors come from a male donor with ankylosing spondylitis. Both conserved end residues are part of each CDR3. Each record gives: D gene, clone size, J gene, V gene, CDR3 DNA, CDR3 protein. The D gene is left open where the match is weak. Expanded clones are given a class, and other clones once, few, many or no size at all.

TRBD2 few TRBJ2-1 TRBV2 TGTGCCACAACTAGCGGGGATTACAATGAGCAGTTCTTC CATTSGDYNEQFF
TRBD2 - TRBJ2-1 TRBV3-1 TGTGCCAGCAGCCAAGATGTGGTAGCGGGGTCCAATGAGCAGTTCTTC CASSQDVVAGSNEQFF
- few TRBJ1-1 TRBV6-2/TRBV6-3 TGTGCCAGCAGTTACCCGGGGACAAAAATTGAAGCTTTCTTT CASSYPGTKIEAFF
- few TRBJ2-4 TRBV7-2 TGTGCCAGCAGCTTAGCGTCAGGGATTCAGTACTTC CASSLASGIQYF
- few TRBJ2-1 TRBV9 TGTGCCAGCAGCGTAGTTGCGGGTCGCTCCTACAATGAGCAGTTCTTC CASSVVAGRSYNEQFF
- - TRBJ2-3 TRBV5-5 TGTGCCAGCAGCTTGGGACGGTCGAACACAGATACGCAGTATTTT CASSLGRSNTDTQYF
- - TRBJ2-3 TRBV6-1 TGTGCCAGCAGTCGGACAGCCTTCGTTACAGATACGCAGTATTTT CASSRTAFVTDTQYF
TRBD2 - TRBJ2-3 TRBV6-2/TRBV6-3 TGTGCCAGCAGTTACCCAGGACTAGCGGGAGCGGATACGCAGTATTTT CASSYPGLAGADTQYF
TRBD2 few TRBJ2-4 TRBV7-2 TGTGCCAGCAGGTTAGCGGGAGGGCCCTGGAACATTCAGTACTTC CASRLAGGPWNIQYF
TRBD1 - TRBJ2-3 TRBV20-1 TGCAGTGCTATACCGACAGGGGAAGGGGCAGATACGCAGTATTTT CSAIPTGEGADTQYF
TRBD1 - TRBJ2-1 TRBV12-5 TGTGCTAGTGGTTTGGGACGGACAGGGTCAAAGGAGCAGTTCTTC CASGLGRTGSKEQFF
- - TRBJ2-1 TRBV3-1 TGTGCCAGCAGCCAATCATCAGGAGGGTTCCAGTTCTTC CASSQSSGGFQFF
- few TRBJ1-3 TRBV10-3 TGTGCCATCAGTGCCACAAGGGAGGTGGACAACACCATATATTTT CAISATREVDNTIYF
- few TRBJ2-5 TRBV5-1 TGCGCCAGCAGCTACGCCCCTCAAGAGACCCAGTACTTC CASSYAPQETQYF
- few TRBJ2-2 TRBV2 TGTGCCAGCAGTGAAGGAACGGCTAACACCGGGGAGCTGTTTTTT CASSEGTANTGELFF
- few TRBJ2-7 TRBV20-1 TGCAGTGCTAGAGAAGGGACCCCCCGAGGGGAGCAGTACTTC CSAREGTPRGEQYF
TRBD1 - TRBJ1-2 TRBV20-1 TGCAGTGCTAGATTAAGGACAGGGGATGGCTACACCTTC CSARLRTGDGYTF
- - TRBJ2-3 TRBV5-1 TGCGCCAGCAGCTTGGAGGCAGGGGACACAGATACGCAGTATTTT CASSLEAGDTDTQYF
- many TRBJ2-6 TRBV5-1 TGCGCCAGCAGCTTGATGGGGGCCGACTCTGGGGCCAACGTCCTGACTTTC CASSLMGADSGANVLTF
- few TRBJ2-1 TRBV5-1 TGCGCCAGCAGCTTGCGGCAGGGATGGGGCAATGAGCAGTTCTTC CASSLRQGWGNEQFF
- - TRBJ2-5 TRBV5-1 TGCGCCAGCAGCCCCAGGGTTTCGGGGCAAGAGACCCAGTACTTC CASSPRVSGQETQYF
- few TRBJ1-1 TRBV12-3/TRBV12-4 TGTGCCAGCGGAAAGACCACGGGGTCTTTCTTT CASGKTTGSFF
- many TRBJ1-2 TRBV12-3/TRBV12-4 TGTGCCAGCAAGGGAGAAAGCTATGGCTACACCTTC CASKGESYGYTF